The T cell receptor beta chain under discussion was sequenced for a study of shared clonotypes between healthy human individuals. V lost 1 base, J lost 3 bases, and 9 bases lay in between. The CDR3 contains 14 residues. Germline values: CDR1 GTSNPN, CDR2 SVGIG (reference sequence). The table came from immunoSEQ multiplex PCR; TCRdb's copy has only in-frame clones and leaves some out. The sample lists over a million clones, 75% to 85% seen once, with around 0.6% in the top ten. This sequence originates from a man in his late teens or twenties in good health. Some clones in this sample may be carry-over from other donors' samples. The V gene is TRBV30, the J gene TRBJ1-4, with D possibly matching TRBD1 (6 bases). Sample: memory CD4+ T cells from PBMCs. Sample subset: CD45RA-negative fraction. CDR3 sequence reads: CAWSEKGANEKLFF. The CDR3 coding sequence is TGTGCCTGGAGTGAGAAGGGGGCTAATGAAAAACTGTTTTTT.